This T cell receptor beta chain was sequenced in a study of blood T cells in healthy people across ages. The germline CDR1 and CDR2 sequences are SGHRS and YFSETQ. The CDR3 has 15 residues. V was pared by 1 base and J by 0 bases, with 9 bases between. Russia was home to the donors, healthy Caucasian individuals aged roughly 6 to 100. For the second PCR, which ran for roughly 7 to 11 cycles, a sample-barcoded 5' primer and a J-beta primer mix were used. Tagging of each cDNA molecule was performed by a template-switch adaptor with 12 random nucleotides. The study obtained at least 3 million CDR3-containing paired-end reads from every sample. Via MiXCR, TCRdb re-called the 5' RACE reads, giving one row per CDR3 protein. Of just over 1 million distinct CDR3 sequences listed, 35% to 55% were seen once; the top ten hold 18%.

This sequence originates from a woman in her sixties or seventies in good health. Sequencing used blood. The rearrangement uses TRBV5-1 and TRBJ2-3, with D maybe TRBD1 (5 bases). Here the CDR3 DNA reads TGCGCCAGCAGCTTGACCACAGGCAGCACAGATACGCAGTATTTT. Residues: CASSLTTGSTDTQYF. Full variable domain (remainder filled in from reference TRBV5-1 and TRBJ2-3): KAGVTQTPRYLIKTRGQQVTLSCSPISGHRSVSWYQQTPGQGLQFLFEYFSETQRNKGNFPGRFSGRQFSNSRSEMNVSTLELGDSALYLCASSLTTGSTDTQYFGPGTRLTVL.